The sequence of this TCR beta chain was determined in a study of radiotherapy plus CTLA-4 blockade in lung cancer. General study results and limits: Among blood TCR repertoires after radiotherapy plus ipilimumab, tumor-derived clones expanded.

Trimming took 5 bases from V and 4 from J; bases not matched to a gene: 8. Germline CDR1 and CDR2: SEHNR and FQNEAQ (reference sequence). The CDR3 has 15 residues. Notes on this clone: Its specificity is unknown.

The data were produced by immunoSEQ multiplex PCR, yet TCRdb's version contains in-frame clones alone and is incomplete. This sample carries approximately 80,000 clones, nearly 75% of them seen once, and the ten largest clones take more than 9%. The sequence was obtained from a human donor with non-small cell lung cancer whose response to radiotherapy plus ipilimumab could not be evaluated. The rearrangement uses TRBV7-9 and TRBJ2-7, with 10 bases that match TRBD2. The material sequenced was peripheral blood, taken from a patient treated with radiotherapy plus ipilimumab. In DNA form, the CDR3 reads TGTGCCAGCAGCCCATCACTAGCGGGAAGGTACGAGCAGTACTTC. Amino acids: CASSPSLAGRYEQYF. The full variable domain, in which reference TRBV7-9 and TRBJ2-7 provide the parts outside the CDR3, is DTGVSQNPRHKITKRGQNVTFRCDPISEHNRLYWYRQTLGQGPEFLTYFQNEAQLEKSRLLSDRFSAERPKGSFSTLEIQRTEQGDSAMYLCASSPSLAGRYEQYFGPGTRLTVT.